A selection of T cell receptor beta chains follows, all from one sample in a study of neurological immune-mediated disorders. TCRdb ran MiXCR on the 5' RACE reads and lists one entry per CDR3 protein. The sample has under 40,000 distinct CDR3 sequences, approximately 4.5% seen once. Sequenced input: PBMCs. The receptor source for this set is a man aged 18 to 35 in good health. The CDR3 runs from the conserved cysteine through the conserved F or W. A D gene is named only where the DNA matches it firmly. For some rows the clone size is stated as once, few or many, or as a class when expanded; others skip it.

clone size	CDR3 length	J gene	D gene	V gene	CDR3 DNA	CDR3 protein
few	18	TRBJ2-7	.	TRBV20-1	TGCAGTGCGCCCCGCCAGGGGAGGGATTGGGCCCCTCCTTACGAGCAGTACTTC	CSAPRQGRDWAPPYEQYF
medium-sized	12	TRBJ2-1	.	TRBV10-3	TGTGCCGGAGGAGCTTTGGGGAATGAGCAGTTCTTC	CAGGALGNEQFF
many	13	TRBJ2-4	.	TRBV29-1	TGCAGCGTTGGTCGACAGATCGGAGACATTCAGTACTTC	CSVGRQIGDIQYF
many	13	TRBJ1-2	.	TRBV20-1	TGCAGTGCTAGAGATCGGTATCCGAATGGCTACACCTTC	CSARDRYPNGYTF
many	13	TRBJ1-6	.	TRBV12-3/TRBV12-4	TGTGCCAGCAGTTTGAGGGGAGGATCACCCCTCCACTTT	CASSLRGGSPLHF
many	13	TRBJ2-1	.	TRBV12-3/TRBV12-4	TGTGCCAGCAGCTCGACCTACGCCAATGAGCAGTTCTTC	CASSSTYANEQFF
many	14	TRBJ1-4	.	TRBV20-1	TGCAGTGCTAGGGTGGGGGAACTTAATGAAAAACTGTTTTTT	CSARVGELNEKLFF
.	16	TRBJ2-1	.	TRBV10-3	TGTGCCAGCAGTGAGTCGGGGTTGAGCTCCTACAATGAGCAGTTCTTC	CASSESGLSSYNEQFF
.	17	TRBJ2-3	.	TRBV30	TGTGCCTGGAGTATTGGAAGGACATCCTTAGGTACAGATACGCAGTATTTT	CAWSIGRTSLGTDTQYF
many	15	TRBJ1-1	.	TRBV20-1	TGCAGTGCTAGAGATGGCGGAAGGATCGAGGGTGAAGCTTTCTTT	CSARDGGRIEGEAFF
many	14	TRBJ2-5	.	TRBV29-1	TGCAGCGTTCTTGGACAGCTGACACAAGAGACCCAGTACTTC	CSVLGQLTQETQYF
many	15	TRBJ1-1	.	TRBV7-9	TGTGCCAGCACCCGAGCTCGGGCAGGGGAGAAAGAAGCTTTCTTT	CASTRARAGEKEAFF
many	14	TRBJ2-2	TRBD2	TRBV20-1	TGCAGTGCTCGGGGGGGTATAGACACCGGGGAGCTGTTTTTT	CSARGGIDTGELFF
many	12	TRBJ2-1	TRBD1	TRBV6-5	TGTGCCAGCAGCCAGCAGGGGGATGAGCAGTTCTTC	CASSQQGDEQFF
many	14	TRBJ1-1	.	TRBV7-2	TGTGCCAGCAGCTTCCCAGGGGTGAACACTGAAGCTTTCTTT	CASSFPGVNTEAFF
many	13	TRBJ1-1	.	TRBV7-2	TGTGCCAGCAGCCTGGATTTTAACACTGAAGCTTTCTTT	CASSLDFNTEAFF
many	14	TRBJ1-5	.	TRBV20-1	TGCAGTGCTAGGGGTTTACAGGAGTATCAGCCCCAGCATTTT	CSARGLQEYQPQHF
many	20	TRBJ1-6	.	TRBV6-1	TGTGCCAGCAGCGACCCTCGAAAACCAGGGGATAGCTCCTATAATTCACCCCTCCACTTT	CASSDPRKPGDSSYNSPLHF
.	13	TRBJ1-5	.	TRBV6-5	TGTGCTCGCAGCGGGGATAGCAATCAGCCCCAGCATTTT	CARSGDSNQPQHF
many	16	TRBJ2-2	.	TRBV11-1	TGTGCCAGCAGCTTAGGGGTCCCCAGTACCACCGGGGAGCTGTTTTTT	CASSLGVPSTTGELFF
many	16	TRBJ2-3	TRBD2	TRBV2	TGTGCCAGCAGTGATGAAGGACTAGACGCGGCAGATACGCAGTATTTT	CASSDEGLDAADTQYF
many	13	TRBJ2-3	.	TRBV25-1	TGTGCCAGCAGTGCGTCTGGGAGAGATACGCAGTATTTT	CASSASGRDTQYF
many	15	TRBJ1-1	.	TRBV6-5	TGTGCCAGCATCCCGGGCTTGGGGGCACGGACTGAAGCTTTCTTT	CASIPGLGARTEAFF
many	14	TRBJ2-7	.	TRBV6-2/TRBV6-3	TGTGCCAGCAGTCCGCTAGCGATAAACTACGAGCAGTACTTC	CASSPLAINYEQYF
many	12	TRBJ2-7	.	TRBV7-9	TGTGCCAGCAGCGAAGGGGCGGGCGAGCAGTACTTC	CASSEGAGEQYF
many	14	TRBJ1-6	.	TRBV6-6	TGTGCCAGCCATCCGACAATCCCAAATTCACCCCTCCACTTT	CASHPTIPNSPLHF
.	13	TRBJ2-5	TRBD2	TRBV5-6	TGTGCCAGCAGCTTCGGGGGGACGGAGACCCAGTACTTC	CASSFGGTETQYF
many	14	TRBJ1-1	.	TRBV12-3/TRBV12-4	TGTGCCAGCACCCCCGGGGGTTGGCGGACTGAAGCTTTCTTT	CASTPGGWRTEAFF
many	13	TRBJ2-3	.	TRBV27	TGTGCCAGCAGTTTCGGGGAGTTTGATACGCAGTATTTT	CASSFGEFDTQYF
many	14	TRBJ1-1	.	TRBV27	TGTGCCAGCAGTTTGGGGGGGCTGAACACTGAAGCTTTCTTT	CASSLGGLNTEAFF
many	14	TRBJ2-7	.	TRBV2	TGTGCCAGCAGGATCAATCTAGCTTTCTACGAGCAGTACTTC	CASRINLAFYEQYF
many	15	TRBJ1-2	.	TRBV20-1	TGCAGTGCTAGAGATCCCGCAAAGTATACAGGAGACTACACCTTC	CSARDPAKYTGDYTF
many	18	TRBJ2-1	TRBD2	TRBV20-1	TGCAGTGCTAGGCCTGGACTAGCGGGGGCCCACTCCTACAATGAGCAGTTCTTC	CSARPGLAGAHSYNEQFF
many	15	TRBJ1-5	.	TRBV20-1	TGCAGTGCTAGAGACTGGTTAAGGGGTGATCAGCCCCAGCATTTT	CSARDWLRGDQPQHF
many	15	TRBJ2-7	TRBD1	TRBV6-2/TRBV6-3	TGTGCCAGCAGTTCTACGCAGAGACAGGGCTACGAGCAGTACTTC	CASSSTQRQGYEQYF
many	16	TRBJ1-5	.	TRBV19	TGTGCCAGTACTAGTTGGAGGGTTTTTCGCAATCAGCCCCAGCATTTT	CASTSWRVFRNQPQHF
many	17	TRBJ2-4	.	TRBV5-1	TGCGCCAGCAGCCCGATGCCAGGAGCTACCTTCAAAAACATTCAGTACTTC	CASSPMPGATFKNIQYF
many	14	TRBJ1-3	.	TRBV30	TGTGCCTGGAATCAAAGACAGATTGGAAACACCATATATTTT	CAWNQRQIGNTIYF
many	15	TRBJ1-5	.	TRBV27	TGTGCCAGCAGTTTATACACAAATAGCAATCAGCCCCAGCATTTT	CASSLYTNSNQPQHF
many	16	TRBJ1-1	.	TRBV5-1	TGCGCCAGCAGCTCCCAAGGGGGTATTATAAACACTGAAGCTTTCTTT	CASSSQGGIINTEAFF
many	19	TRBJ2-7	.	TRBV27	TGTGCCAGCAGAATGGGAGGGGGGCCCTACCAAGATGCAAGCTACGAGCAGTACTTC	CASRMGGGPYQDASYEQYF
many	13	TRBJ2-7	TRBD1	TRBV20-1	TGCAGTGCACAGACAGGGCCGGAATACGAGCAGTACTTC	CSAQTGPEYEQYF
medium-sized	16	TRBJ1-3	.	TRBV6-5	TGTGCCAGCAGAGCCGGGACATCAACCTCTGGAAACACCATATATTTT	CASRAGTSTSGNTIYF
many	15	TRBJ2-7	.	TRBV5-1	TGCGCCAGCAAAACAAACCAAGGTCCTCTTGTGGAGCAGTACTTC	CASKTNQGPLVEQYF